This T cell receptor beta chain was profiled in a study of early T cells in non-severe SARS-CoV-2 infection. This clonotype has at least ten counts. The antigen is not known. General study points: Comparison of clonotypes with VDJdb favored anti-spike CD8 responses while missing private and CD4 specificities.

CDR1 MNHEY and CDR2 SVGAGI come from the germline V gene. This CDR3 contains 13 residues. V was clipped by 6 bases and J by 2 bases, with 11 bases between them. TCRdb passed the 5' RACE reads through MiXCR, listing each CDR3 protein once. Of roughly 28,000 distinct CDR3 sequences in the sample, roughly 5.1% were seen once. The V gene is TRBV6-5, the J gene TRBJ2-7; D gene uncertain. This TCR was sampled from an adult who was a healthcare worker with PCR-confirmed SARS-CoV-2 infection or an uninfected control (not recorded which). The sample was whole blood. The CDR3 DNA follows: TGTGCCAGCAGCAAGTCGGGCCCCTACGAGCAGTACTTC. It translates to CASSKSGPYEQYF.